Presented here are 10 T cell receptor beta chains from one specimen sequenced in a study of identical twins (dated by TCRdb to 2016 to 2017). The library was produced with 5' RACE. Sequencing relied on an Illumina HiSeq 2000. Using fastp at Q25 and MiXCR, TCRdb reprocessed the public reads and kept productive beta chains. CDR3 protein sequences are deduplicated, and each keeps its most common genes and DNA. In this sample the table shows about 700,000 distinct CDR3 sequences, around 6% of which occur a single time. The leading ten clones occupy 1.5% to 2% of the sample. Input material: naive T cells sorted from blood. Explained via the paper, the cell subset or site label denotes: cells isolated with a human naive T-cell isolation kit. The receptors were sampled from a young man in good health.

This clonotype has at least ten counts. The chain is built from TRBV20-1 and TRBJ1-6, with D perhaps TRBD1 (5 bases). The germline V gene has CDR1 DFQATT and CDR2 SNEGSKA (reference sequence). CDR3 size: 14 residues. The V end was cut by 3 bases, the J end by 7 bases, with 13 bases between. CDR3 protein: CSARAGTINSPLHF. The CDR3 nucleotides read TGCAGTGCTAGGGCCGGGACGATAAATTCACCCCTCCACTTT.

This clonotype was counted ten times or more. The chain uses TRBV6-5 and TRBJ2-5; 7 bases match TRBD1. CDR1 MNHEY and CDR2 SVGAGI come from the germline V gene. V lost 4 bases to trimming and J lost 5 bases; unmatched junction nucleotides: 13. The CDR3 runs 16 residues. The CDR3, as DNA: TGTGCCAGCAGTTCCGCCGCCGACAGGGACGGGGAGACCCAGTACTTC. Protein: CASSSAADRDGETQYF.

This clonotype has a count of ten or more. The chain joins TRBV7-2 to TRBJ2-1; 7 bases map to TRBD1. The CDR3 is made up of 17 amino acids. J was trimmed by 8 bases and V by 5 bases; bases with no gene match: 18. Germline V gene data show CDR1 as SGHTA and CDR2 as FQGNSA. CDR3 in amino acids: CASSPSPFRTGMDEQFF. The CDR3 bases are TGTGCCAGCAGCCCCAGCCCTTTTCGGACAGGTATGGATGAGCAGTTCTTC.

This clonotype has just a few counts. The chain has TRBV7-2 and TRBJ2-3, with D tentatively TRBD2 (5 bases). In germline, CDR1 is SGHTA, CDR2 FQGNSA. CDR3 length: 14 residues. V lost 5 bases and J 0 bases, leaving 9 bases between the germline ends. CDR3: CASSPLVSTDTQYF. The CDR3 region has the DNA TGTGCCAGCAGCCCACTAGTGAGCACAGATACGCAGTATTTT.

For the CDR3, the DNA is TGCAGCGTCCCGGGGGATACCTTTACCGGGGTCGAAGATAACACTGAAGCTTTCTTT. Protein product: CSVPGDTFTGVEDNTEAFF. J is TRBJ1-1 and V is TRBV29-1, with TRBD1 as a possible D gene (5 bases). This CDR3 is built from 19 residues. Trimming shortened V by 6 bases and J by 2 bases, and 31 bases separated the two germline ends. Germline CDR1 SQVTM, CDR2 ANQGSEA.

This clonotype was seen at least ten times. The chain employs TRBV12-3 or TRBV12-4 and TRBJ1-2; possibly TRBD1 for D (5 bases). The CDR3 runs 13 residues. Trimming took off 3 bases at V and 8 bases at J, with 13 bases between the two ends. CDR3 sequence reads: CASSLRQRGGYTF. The CDR3 nucleotides read TGTGCCAGCAGTTTGAGGCAGAGGGGAGGCTACACCTTC.

V is TRBV4-1 and J is TRBJ1-5; D unresolved. Between the trimmed V and J ends, which lost 1 base and 1 base, there was a span of 14 bases. CDR1 is MGHRA, CDR2 YSYEKL, per germline. CDR3 length: 17 amino acids. The CDR3, as DNA: TGCGCCAGCAGCCAAGTGTGGACCGGCGGGAGCAATCAGCCCCAGCATTTT. It is translated as CASSQVWTGGSNQPQHF.

This clonotype was recorded a few times. This chain connects TRBV5-1 to TRBJ2-5; no clear D gene. This CDR3 is 16 amino acids long. Trimming removed 4 bases at V and 5 bases at J, with 21 bases between. Germline CDR1 SGHRS, CDR2 YFSETQ. CDR3 region: CASSPRSGGEYETQYF. Here the CDR3 DNA reads TGCGCCAGCAGCCCGAGGTCAGGTGGAGAGTACGAGACCCAGTACTTC. The full variable domain, its missing parts supplied by reference TRBV5-1 and TRBJ2-5, is KAGVTQTPRYLIKTRGQQVTLSCSPISGHRSVSWYQQTPGQGLQFLFEYFSETQRNKGNFPGRFSGRQFSNSRSEMNVSTLELGDSALYLCASSPRSGGEYETQYFGPGTRLLVL.

The chain employs TRBV20-1 and TRBJ1-1; TRBD1 matches at 8 bases. Germline CDR1 is DFQATT and CDR2 is SNEGSKA (reference sequence). This CDR3 has 14 amino acids. Trimming took 6 bases from V and 5 from J; bases not matched to a gene: 11. The CDR3 DNA follows: TGCAGTGCCAGGACAGGGTTTGGGGGGACTGAAGCTTTCTTT. This encodes CSARTGFGGTEAFF.

This clonotype was seen a handful of times. This chain links TRBV11-2 with TRBJ2-4, with TRBD1 as a possible D gene (6 bases). Germline CDR1 and CDR2: SGHAT and FQNNGV. The CDR3 length is 13 residues. Trimming removed 8 bases from V and 6 bases from J, with 14 bases in between. The CDR3 DNA reads as TGTGCCAGCGCAGGACAGTCGGGAAACATTCAGTACTTC. It encodes CASAGQSGNIQYF.